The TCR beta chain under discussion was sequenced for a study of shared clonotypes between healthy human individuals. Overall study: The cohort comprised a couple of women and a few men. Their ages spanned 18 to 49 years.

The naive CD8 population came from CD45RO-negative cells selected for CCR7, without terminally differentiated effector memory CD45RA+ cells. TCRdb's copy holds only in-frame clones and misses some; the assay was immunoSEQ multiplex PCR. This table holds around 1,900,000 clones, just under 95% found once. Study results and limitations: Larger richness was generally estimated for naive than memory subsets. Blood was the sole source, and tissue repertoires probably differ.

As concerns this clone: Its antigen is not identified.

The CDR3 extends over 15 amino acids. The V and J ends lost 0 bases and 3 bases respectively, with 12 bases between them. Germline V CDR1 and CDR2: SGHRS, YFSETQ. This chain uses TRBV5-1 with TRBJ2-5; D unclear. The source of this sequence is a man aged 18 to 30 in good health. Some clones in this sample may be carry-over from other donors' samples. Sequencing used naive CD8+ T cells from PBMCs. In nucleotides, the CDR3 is TGCGCCAGCAGCTTGGCCGCTAGGGAAGAAGAGACCCAGTACTTC. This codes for CASSLAAREEETQYF.